These 29 T cell receptor beta chains were sequenced from one sample in a study of blood T cell repertoires in COVID-19. Clones were sequenced by immunoSEQ multiplex PCR, and TCRdb holds only the in-frame ones, with some missing. The data contain 200,000 or so clones, roughly 90% of them singletons. What was sequenced was peripheral blood. These receptors came from a woman between 65 and 79 years old with acute or convalescent COVID-19.

The chain carries TRBV6-2 or TRBV6-3 and TRBJ2-5, with 8 positions matching TRBD2. This CDR3 spans 14 amino acids. After removal of 2 bases from V and 5 bases from J, the junction contained 4 bases not matched to a gene. Germline V gives CDR1 MNHEY, CDR2 SVGEGT. CDR3 sequence: CASSYAGGRETQYF. CDR3 sequence (DNA): TGTGCCAGCAGTTACGCGGGGGGACGGGAGACCCAGTACTTC.

This clone was found once. This chain uses TRBV5-1 with TRBJ1-1, with TRBD1 identical over 10 bases. Losses at the gene ends were 0 bases for V and 2 bases for J; bases not matched to a gene: 1. The CDR3 runs 15 residues. CDR1 and CDR2 from the germline V gene are SGHRS and YFSETQ. CDR3 region: CASSLGQGANTEAFF. In nucleotides, the CDR3 is TGCGCCAGCAGCTTGGGACAGGGGGCAAACACTGAAGCTTTCTTT.

The chain uses TRBV2 and TRBJ1-2; 8 bases fit TRBD1. The V segment lost 6 bases and the J segment 4 bases; nucleotides outside the gene matches: 7. This CDR3 comprises 14 residues. CDR1 SNHLY and CDR2 FYNNEI come from the germline V gene. CDR3 sequence (DNA): TGTGCCAGCAGCACTGGGACAGGATTCTATGGCTACACCTTC. It is translated as CASSTGTGFYGYTF. Full variable domain (outside the CDR3, taken from reference TRBV2 and TRBJ1-2): EPEVTQTPSHQVTQMGQEVILRCVPISNHLYFYWYRQILGQKVEFLVSFYNNEISEKSEIFDDQFSVERPDGSNFTLKIRSTKLEDSAMYFCASSTGTGFYGYTFGSGTRLTVV.

The rearrangement uses TRBV28 and TRBJ2-7; D may be TRBD1 (6 bases). The CDR3 contains 16 residues. Germline CDR1 MDHEN, CDR2 SYDVKM. V was clipped by 4 bases and J by 3 bases, with 19 bases between them. In nucleotides, the CDR3 is TGTGCCAGCAGTTATATTTTTTTAGGACAGCTCTACGAGCAGTACTTC. It is translated as CASSYIFLGQLYEQYF.

V and J are TRBV4-1 and TRBJ1-2, with 9 nucleotides matching TRBD1. Germline V CDR1 and CDR2: MGHRA, YSYEKL. The trim removed 3 bases at V and 6 bases at J, leaving 8 bases unmatched. This CDR3 has 15 residues. The CDR3 DNA is TGCGCCAGCAGCCACTCCGGACAGGGGAAGGATGGCTACACCTTC. This gives the protein CASSHSGQGKDGYTF.

This chain links TRBV11-3 with TRBJ1-2; D remains unclear. The germline V and J ends were trimmed by 6 bases and 4 bases, with 9 bases remaining between them. This CDR3 contains 12 residues. Germline CDR1 and CDR2: SGHNT and YENEEA. The CDR3 is CASSTPPYGYTF. The CDR3 region has the DNA TGTGCCAGCAGTACACCTCCCTATGGCTACACCTTC.

In the case of this clone: Within the sample, other DNA sequences also encode this same CDR3. V gene TRBV12-3 or TRBV12-4 combines with J gene TRBJ1-1; no definite D call. The CDR3 consists of 13 residues. V gave up 1 base and J gave up 4 bases, with 7 bases separating them. The CDR3 loop reads CASSLVGGTEAFF. CDR3 coding DNA: TGTGCCAGCAGTTTAGTCGGTGGCACTGAAGCTTTCTTT.

The chain is built from TRBV6-5 and TRBJ1-4; D not certain. The germline V gene has CDR1 MNHEY and CDR2 SVGAGI. The CDR3 spans 12 residues. Trimming cost V 11 bases and J 6 bases, with 13 bases left between them. CDR3 in DNA: TGTGCCGCACTCAGGAGGGATGAAAAACTGTTTTTT. Its protein is CAALRRDEKLFF.

The J gene is TRBJ2-6, the V gene TRBV6-5; no definite D call. V was pared by 4 bases and J by 3 bases, with 13 bases between. CDR1 MNHEY and CDR2 SVGAGI come from the germline V gene. The CDR3 covers 16 residues. The CDR3 region is CASSSPERGGANVLTF. The CDR3 nucleotides read TGTGCCAGCAGTTCCCCAGAGCGAGGTGGGGCCAACGTCCTGACTTTC.

This chain joins TRBV5-1 and TRBJ1-1, with D perhaps TRBD1 (6 bases). The CDR3 contains 13 residues. V dropped 5 bases and J dropped 1 base, with 9 bases sitting between them. Germline CDR1 SGHRS, CDR2 YFSETQ. The CDR3 DNA is TGCGCCAGCAGGACAGGAACGAACACTGAAGCTTTCTTT. Its translation: CASRTGTNTEAFF. Complete variable domain (other parts from reference TRBV5-1 and TRBJ1-1): KAGVTQTPRYLIKTRGQQVTLSCSPISGHRSVSWYQQTPGQGLQFLFEYFSETQRNKGNFPGRFSGRQFSNSRSEMNVSTLELGDSALYLCASRTGTNTEAFFGQGTRLTVV.

The chain has TRBV27 and TRBJ2-7, with 8 bases fitting TRBD1. This CDR3 is 17 amino acids long. The germline CDR1 and CDR2 sequences are MNHEY and SMNVEV (reference sequence). Trimming at V came to 9 bases and at J to 0 bases, leaving 16 bases not matched to a gene. CDR3 sequence reads: CARRTGSFGRSSYEQYF. DNA for the CDR3: TGTGCCAGACGGACAGGGTCATTTGGTAGGAGCTCCTACGAGCAGTACTTC.

The J gene is TRBJ2-7, the V gene TRBV10-3; 10 nucleotides align to TRBD2. V shed 4 bases and J 0 bases; nucleotides not matched to a gene: 0. Germline CDR1 and CDR2: ENHRY and SYGVKD. CDR3 size: 14 residues. The CDR3 DNA reads TGTGCCATCAGTGGGACTAGCGGCTCCTACGAGCAGTACTTC. Its translation is CAISGTSGSYEQYF.

This clone was recorded once. The chain employs TRBV2 and TRBJ2-2, with a tentative D call TRBD1 (6 bases). Germline V gives CDR1 SNHLY, CDR2 FYNNEI. The CDR3 loop spans 15 amino acids. The V end was cut by 7 bases, the J end by 0 bases, with 12 bases between. This chain's CDR3 is CASNEGQSNTGELFF. CDR3 nucleotides: TGTGCCAGCAACGAAGGACAGTCGAACACCGGGGAGCTGTTTTTT.

V usage is TRBV5-4 and J usage is TRBJ2-3; 9 positions agree with TRBD2. This CDR3 comprises 16 residues. Trimming removed 4 bases from V and 5 bases from J; junction bases left unmatched: 11. Germline V CDR1 and CDR2: SGHNT, YYREEE (reference sequence). CDR3 in DNA: TGTGCCAGCAGCCTCGCCAGGGCGGGGGGGTTAGATACGCAGTATTTT. The encoded protein is CASSLARAGGLDTQYF. Based on the CDR3 plus reference TRBV5-4 and TRBJ2-3, the full variable domain is ETGVTQSPTHLIKTRGQQVTLRCSSQSGHNTVSWYQQALGQGPQFIFQYYREEENGRGNFPPRFSGLQFPNYSSELNVNALELDDSALYLCASSLARAGGLDTQYFGPGTRLTVL.

The chain couples TRBV4-2 to TRBJ2-2; 7 nucleotides match TRBD2. Germline lookup yields CDR1 LGHNA and CDR2 YNFKEQ. This CDR3 region has 15 residues. V lost 4 bases and J lost 2; bases outside the gene matches: 4. CDR3 sequence (DNA): TGTGCCAGCAGCCTTGCGGGGGAAAACACCGGGGAGCTGTTTTTT. Its translation: CASSLAGENTGELFF.

The chain has TRBV28 and TRBJ2-7; TRBD1 is a possible D gene (6 bases). Per germline, CDR1 MDHEN and CDR2 SYDVKM. The CDR3 contains 14 residues. Trimming cost V 7 bases and J 2 bases, with 15 bases left between them. DNA of the CDR3: TGTGCCAGCACAAAAAATGGGGGCCCCTACGAGCAGTACTTC. It codes for CASTKNGGPYEQYF.

Concerning this clone: Other DNA sequences in the sample encode the same CDR3. V usage is TRBV5-1 and J usage is TRBJ1-5; D possibly corresponds to TRBD1 (5 bases). The CDR3 has 14 residues. Trimming took off 0 bases at V and 3 bases at J, with 7 bases between the two ends. Germline CDR1 and CDR2: SGHRS and YFSETQ. Here the CDR3 DNA reads TGCGCCAGCAGCTTGGGACAGCCCAATCAGCCCCAGCATTTT. Protein sequence: CASSLGQPNQPQHF.

The chain has TRBV27 and TRBJ2-7, with 9 bases that match TRBD1. In germline, CDR1 is MNHEY, CDR2 SMNVEV (reference sequence). Trimming took 6 bases from V and 3 from J; bases not matched to a gene: 15. This CDR3 spans 17 amino acids. The CDR3 is CASRPPSSGTGFYEQYF. In nucleotides, the CDR3 is TGTGCCAGCAGGCCGCCCTCGTCCGGGACAGGGTTCTACGAGCAGTACTTC.

This clone was observed once. The genes are TRBV10-3 and TRBJ1-4; D gene ambiguous. V lost 4 bases and J lost 8, with 11 bases in between. Germline values: CDR1 ENHRY, CDR2 SYGVKD. The CDR3 sequence is 13 residues long. The CDR3, as DNA: TGTGCCATCAGTGGAATAGGAGGGGAAAAACTGTTTTTT. This translates into CAISGIGGEKLFF.

This clone was found a few times. The same CDR3 can be traced to other DNA sequences in this sample. The rearrangement uses TRBV15 and TRBJ2-7, with TRBD1 matching over 8 bases. V trimming: 1 base; J trimming: 3 bases; junction bases outside the gene matches: 2. Germline-derived CDR1 and CDR2 are LNHNV and YYDKDF (reference sequence). This CDR3 contains 14 residues. The CDR3 region is CATSRGDRGYEQYF. The CDR3 nucleotides are TGTGCCACCAGCAGAGGCGACAGGGGCTACGAGCAGTACTTC.

This chain connects TRBV14 to TRBJ1-4; D might be TRBD1 (6 bases). V was clipped by 1 base and J by 10 bases, with 13 bases between them. Germline V gene sequence: CDR1 SGHDN, CDR2 FVKESK. The CDR3 consists of 14 residues. This CDR3 reads CASSQGNRVGKLFF. The CDR3 DNA follows: TGTGCCAGCAGCCAAGGAAACAGGGTGGGAAAACTGTTTTTT. The whole variable domain, filled in from reference TRBV14 and TRBJ1-4, reads EAGVTQFPSHSVIEKGQTVTLRCDPISGHDNLYWYRRVMGKEIKFLLHFVKESKQDESGMPNNRFLAERTGGTYSTLKVQPAELEDSGVYFCASSQGNRVGKLFFGSGTQLSVL.

This clone appeared once. V gene TRBV2 combines with J gene TRBJ2-7; D perhaps matches TRBD2 (6 bases). The CDR3 is made up of 15 amino acids. Trimming cost V 6 bases and J 0 bases, with 15 bases left between them. Looked up from germline, CDR1 is SNHLY and CDR2 is FYNNEI. The CDR3 DNA is TGTGCCAGCAGCTCGTCTAGCGTTAGCTCCTACGAGCAGTACTTC. Amino acid sequence: CASSSSSVSSYEQYF.

This clone was observed once. The genes are TRBV12-3 or TRBV12-4 and TRBJ1-2, with 7 bases matching TRBD1. The junction had 5 bases not matched to a gene; V was cut back by 6 bases and J by 4 bases. This CDR3 region has 13 residues. The DNA of the CDR3 is TGTGCCAGCAGCCTGGGACAGTTCTATGGCTACACCTTC. It yields the protein CASSLGQFYGYTF.

The V gene is TRBV7-9, the J gene TRBJ2-7, with 8 nucleotides matching TRBD1. This CDR3 region has 16 residues. Germline trimming cut 0 bases from V and 2 bases from J; bases unmatched to any gene: 6. Germline CDR1 reads SEHNR; CDR2 reads FQNEAQ (reference sequence). The CDR3 sequence: CASSLARHRGTYEQYF. CDR3 sequence (DNA): TGTGCCAGCAGCTTAGCAAGACACAGGGGGACCTACGAGCAGTACTTC.

The chain uses TRBV16 and TRBJ1-5; D is possibly TRBD1 (6 bases). The germline V and J ends were trimmed by 0 bases and 2 bases, with 11 bases remaining between them. The CDR3 spans 16 residues. The germline V gene has CDR1 KGHSY and CDR2 FQNENV. The CDR3 DNA is TGTGCCAGCAGCCAATCAGGCAGGGGTGGCAATCAGCCCCAGCATTTT. Residues: CASSQSGRGGNQPQHF.

V usage is TRBV28 and J usage is TRBJ2-1; TRBD2 agrees at 7 bases. Looked up from germline, CDR1 is MDHEN and CDR2 is SYDVKM. Trimming at V came to 5 bases and at J to 8 bases, leaving 15 bases not matched to a gene. This CDR3 has 16 amino acids. The CDR3 region has the DNA TGTGCCAGCAGTCCCTATGGGACCGCGGGAGAGGATGAGCAGTTCTTC. Its protein is CASSPYGTAGEDEQFF.

The rearrangement uses TRBV7-2 and TRBJ2-7; the D gene is possibly TRBD1 (6 bases). This CDR3 is built from 13 residues. V was trimmed by 2 bases and J by 9 bases, leaving 14 bases between them. CDR1 SGHTA and CDR2 FQGNSA come from the germline V gene. The CDR3 sequence: CASSLLGRGRQYF. The CDR3 region has the DNA TGTGCCAGCAGCTTACTCGGCAGGGGCCGGCAGTACTTC.

A few counts support this clone. The rearrangement joins TRBV7-8 to TRBJ2-7; D not resolved. CDR1 and CDR2 from the germline V gene are SGHVS and FQNEAQ. Trimming cost V 1 base and J 1 base, with 5 bases left between them. This CDR3 is built from 13 residues. The CDR3 sequence: CASSLEQSYEQYF. The CDR3 bases are TGTGCCAGCAGCTTAGAACAGTCCTACGAGCAGTACTTC.

This chain links TRBV3-1 (or the pseudogene TRBV3-2) with TRBJ1-5; no clear D gene. This CDR3 comprises 13 residues. Germline loops: CDR1 LGHDT, CDR2 YNNKEL (reference sequence). The germline V and J ends were trimmed by 0 bases and 3 bases, with 3 bases remaining between them. The CDR3 is CASSQDINQPQHF. CDR3 DNA sequence: TGTGCCAGCAGCCAAGACATCAATCAGCCCCAGCATTTT.